What follows are 32 T cell receptor beta chains derived from one specimen sequenced in a study of OX40 agonist ivuxolimab in advanced cancers. Libraries were prepared by immunoSEQ multiplex PCR; TCRdb keeps only in-frame clonotypes and omits some of them. The table includes 91,000 or so clones, roughly 95% detected once. Sequenced material: CD4+ or CD8+ T cells sorted from blood, taken in a trial of the OX40 agonist ivuxolimab. These receptors were taken from an adult with an advanced solid tumor such as melanoma, head and neck, liver or kidney cancer.

This clone came up once. The gene calls are TRBV10-1 and TRBJ1-1, with D possibly being TRBD1 (5 bases). Germline CDR1 WNHNN, CDR2 SYGVQD (reference sequence). Deletions cut 2 bases from V and 4 bases from J, with 14 bases between. The CDR3 consists of 15 residues. CDR3: CASSERLGGSTEAFF. CDR3 DNA sequence: TGCGCCAGCAGTGAGAGGCTGGGGGGAAGCACTGAAGCTTTCTTT.

The chain joins TRBV7-3 to TRBJ1-2; D gene unclear. The CDR3 covers 16 residues. Germline-derived CDR1 and CDR2 are SGHTA and FQGTGA. V was cut by 2 bases and J by 7 bases, with 20 bases left in between. CDR3: CASSLWHQESFAGYTF. As DNA, the CDR3 is TGTGCCAGCAGCTTATGGCACCAGGAGAGTTTTGCTGGCTACACCTTC.

This chain joins TRBV7-2 and TRBJ2-1; 10 bases agree with TRBD1. The germline V gene encodes CDR1 SGHTA and CDR2 FQGNSA. The V and J ends lost 1 base and 8 bases, in that order; junction bases with no gene match: 5. The CDR3 length is 15 residues. CDR3 amino acids: CASSLVGTGAHEQFF. As DNA, the CDR3 is TGTGCCAGCAGCTTAGTCGGGACAGGGGCCCATGAGCAGTTCTTC.

The V call is TRBV5-1, the J call TRBJ2-5; TRBD1 aligns across 7 bases. CDR1 is SGHRS and CDR2 is YFSETQ in the germline V gene. Trimming removed 0 bases from V and 3 bases from J; junction bases left unmatched: 2. This CDR3 is built from 14 residues. Here the CDR3 DNA reads TGCGCCAGCAGCTTGGAGGACAGGAAAGAGACCCAGTACTTC. Translation gives CASSLEDRKETQYF. Full variable domain (remainder filled in from reference TRBV5-1 and TRBJ2-5): KAGVTQTPRYLIKTRGQQVTLSCSPISGHRSVSWYQQTPGQGLQFLFEYFSETQRNKGNFPGRFSGRQFSNSRSEMNVSTLELGDSALYLCASSLEDRKETQYFGPGTRLLVL.

The chain has TRBV5-1 and TRBJ2-3; 7 nucleotides line up with TRBD1. Germline loops: CDR1 SGHRS, CDR2 YFSETQ. This CDR3 comprises 15 residues. Losses at the gene ends were 6 bases for V and 2 bases for J; bases not matched to a gene: 9. This CDR3 is CASTPTGPYTDTQYF. The CDR3 region has the DNA TGCGCCAGCACCCCGACAGGGCCCTACACAGATACGCAGTATTTT.

The sample holds a few counts of this clone. This chain uses TRBV27 with TRBJ1-4; possibly TRBD1 for D (5 bases). The CDR3 consists of 15 residues. V lost 6 bases and J 1 base, leaving 12 bases between the germline ends. The germline V gene has CDR1 MNHEY and CDR2 SMNVEV (reference sequence). The CDR3 sequence is CASSSLGVTNEKLFF. The CDR3 bases are TGTGCCAGCAGCTCACTAGGGGTAACTAATGAAAAACTGTTTTTT.

The chain couples TRBV5-4 to TRBJ2-2; D not certain. V was pared by 0 bases and J by 2 bases, with 14 bases between. This CDR3 is 17 amino acids long. CDR1 SGHNT and CDR2 YYREEE come from the germline V gene (reference sequence). CDR3 sequence reads: CASSLASVNPNTGELFF. CDR3 DNA sequence: TGTGCCAGCAGCTTGGCCTCGGTAAACCCTAACACCGGGGAGCTGTTTTTT.

The chain couples TRBV7-2 to TRBJ2-2, with D unclear. CDR1 SGHTA and CDR2 FQGNSA come from the germline V gene. Deletions cut 3 bases from V and 4 bases from J, with 9 bases between. The CDR3 runs 14 residues. Here the CDR3 reads CASSFRSTTGELFF. CDR3 nucleotide sequence: TGTGCCAGCAGCTTTCGGTCGACCACCGGGGAGCTGTTTTTT.

The rearrangement links TRBV18 to TRBJ2-5; D call uncertain. Germline values: CDR1 KGHSH, CDR2 LQKENI. V lost 1 base and J 2 bases, leaving 8 bases between the germline ends. This CDR3 has 14 residues. DNA for the CDR3: TGTGCCAGCTCACCACAGGTCGTACAAGAGACCCAGTACTTC. Translating gives CASSPQVVQETQYF.

The chain is built from TRBV7-2 and TRBJ2-5; D uncertain. Deletions cut 3 bases from V and 4 bases from J, with 3 bases between. The CDR3 sequence is 11 residues long. CDR1 and CDR2 from the germline V gene are SGHTA and FQGNSA. The CDR3 nucleotides read TGTGCCAGCAGCTTTGGAGAGACCCAGTACTTC. This translates into CASSFGETQYF.

This clone appeared once. This chain joins TRBV6-5 and TRBJ2-5; 9 positions match TRBD1. Germline V gives CDR1 MNHEY, CDR2 SVGAGI. The CDR3 extends over 15 amino acids. V was clipped by 5 bases and J by 6 bases; unmatched bases: 10. In DNA, the CDR3 is TGTGCCAGCAGTGCCCGGGACAGGGCGGTTAAGACCCAGTACTTC. Protein sequence: CASSARDRAVKTQYF.

The V gene is TRBV5-4, the J gene TRBJ2-2, with D hard to call. The CDR3 has 13 residues. V gave up 6 bases and J gave up 1 base, with 7 bases separating them. The germline V gene encodes CDR1 SGHNT and CDR2 YYREEE (reference sequence). DNA of the CDR3: TGTGCCAGCACCATACAGAACACCGGGGAGCTGTTTTTT. Translating it yields CASTIQNTGELFF.

In this sample, this clone turned up a few times. This sequence joins TRBV9 and TRBJ1-3; 7 nucleotides match TRBD1. Germline V gene sequence: CDR1 SGDLS, CDR2 YYNGEE. The CDR3 loop spans 15 amino acids. Trimming removed 4 bases from V and 6 bases from J; junction bases left unmatched: 10. The CDR3 DNA reads TGTGCCAGCAGCTTAACAGGGGAACGGACAAACACCATATATTTT. Protein product: CASSLTGERTNTIYF.

The chain's CDR3 is CASRPTGVGQPQHF. CDR3 bases: TGCGCCAGCAGACCCACAGGGGTCGGGCAGCCCCAGCATTTT. The V gene is TRBV4-1, the J gene TRBJ1-5; 7 bases fit TRBD1. Germline assignment: CDR1 MGHRA and CDR2 YSYEKL. V was pared by 6 bases and J by 7 bases, with 9 bases of the junction left unmatched. The CDR3 is 14 amino acids.

The chain links TRBV28 to TRBJ1-2, with 7 bases fitting TRBD1. The CDR3 is 12 amino acids. Germline lookup yields CDR1 MDHEN and CDR2 SYDVKM. V dropped 10 bases and J dropped 8; count of bases not matched to a gene: 10. CDR3 protein: CATFGQARGYTF. DNA of the CDR3: TGTGCCACATTCGGACAGGCACGGGGCTACACCTTC.

CDR3 in DNA: TGTGCCACTCGGAAACAGAATAGCAATCAGCCCCAGCATTTT. Protein sequence: CATRKQNSNQPQHF. The rearrangement uses TRBV10-3 and TRBJ1-5; D call uncertain. Germline CDR1 ENHRY, CDR2 SYGVKD. The V gene lost 10 bases and the J gene lost 0 bases, with 13 bases spanning the gap. This CDR3 spans 14 amino acids.

V and J are TRBV9 and TRBJ2-2; maybe TRBD2 (6 bases). The CDR3 has 16 residues. Trimming shortened V by 0 bases and J by 2 bases, and 11 bases separated the two germline ends. Looked up from germline, CDR1 is SGDLS and CDR2 is YYNGEE. The CDR3 spells CASSVEAGPNTGELFF. The CDR3 DNA follows: TGTGCCAGCAGCGTAGAGGCGGGGCCAAACACCGGGGAGCTGTTTTTT.

V and J are TRBV19 and TRBJ1-3; the D gene is possibly TRBD1 (6 bases). Germline lookup yields CDR1 LNHDA and CDR2 SQIVND (reference sequence). The CDR3 totals 17 residues. The germline V and J ends were trimmed by 6 bases and 4 bases, with 22 bases remaining between them. This CDR3 is CASSRTSQGVLGNTIYF. In nucleotides, the CDR3 is TGTGCCAGTAGCCGCACGTCACAGGGCGTCCTCGGAAACACCATATATTTT.

The CDR3 nucleotides are TGTGCCAGCAGCTTAGTAGCGGGACAGATCGGGGAGCTGTTTTTT. This translates into CASSLVAGQIGELFF. V and J are TRBV11-2 and TRBJ2-2; D may be TRBD2 (8 bases). Deletions cut 1 base from V and 7 bases from J, with 13 bases between. In germline, CDR1 is SGHAT, CDR2 FQNNGV. The CDR3 has 15 amino acids.

V gene TRBV4-2 combines with J gene TRBJ2-7, with 9 positions matching TRBD2. CDR1 and CDR2 from the germline V gene are LGHNA and YNFKEQ. The CDR3 loop spans 16 amino acids. V lost 0 bases to trimming and J lost 2 bases; unmatched junction nucleotides: 5. Here the CDR3 reads CASSQDWASGAYEQYF. The CDR3, as DNA: TGTGCCAGCAGCCAAGATTGGGCTAGCGGGGCCTACGAGCAGTACTTC.

This chain links TRBV27 with TRBJ1-2; maybe TRBD1 (6 bases). CDR3 length equals 15 residues. Germline lookup yields CDR1 MNHEY and CDR2 SMNVEV (reference sequence). Trimming shortened V by 5 bases and J by 5 bases, and 18 bases separated the two germline ends. In nucleotides, the CDR3 is TGTGCCAGCAGTCTCCGTTGGGACACCTCGTATGGCTACACCTTC. Translation: CASSLRWDTSYGYTF.

Here the CDR3 DNA reads TGTGCCAGCTCACCGGGCAGGGCGGAGGGCGAGCAGTACTTC. Amino acid sequence: CASSPGRAEGEQYF. This sequence joins TRBV18 and TRBJ2-7; D is perhaps TRBD2 (6 bases). CDR1 KGHSH and CDR2 LQKENI come from the germline V gene. CDR3 size: 14 residues. V lost 3 bases and J lost 6, with 15 bases in between.

The V and J genes are TRBV10-3 and TRBJ1-2; maybe TRBD1 (6 bases). Germline CDR1 is ENHRY and CDR2 is SYGVKD. The CDR3 runs to 15 residues. The V and J ends lost 6 bases and 0 bases respectively, with 14 bases between them. CDR3 protein: CAIRKGDTPNYGYTF. The CDR3 DNA sequence: TGTGCCATCAGAAAGGGGGACACCCCTAACTATGGCTACACCTTC.

The gene calls are TRBV5-1 and TRBJ1-3; D is undetermined. V lost 0 bases and J lost 0, with 7 bases in between. Germline CDR1 reads SGHRS; CDR2 reads YFSETQ. This CDR3 region has 15 residues. The CDR3 coding sequence is TGCGCCAGCAGCTTGGGGTCCGTCTCTGGAAACACCATATATTTT. Translated: CASSLGSVSGNTIYF.

The rearrangement joins TRBV5-1 to TRBJ1-4; TRBD1 matches at 9 bases. V lost 5 bases and J lost 6; bases outside the gene matches: 8. This CDR3 spans 15 amino acids. Germline V gene data show CDR1 as SGHRS and CDR2 as YFSETQ. CDR3 bases: TGCGCCAGCAGAACGGACAGGGGTAGGGATGAAAAACTGTTTTTT. This encodes CASRTDRGRDEKLFF.

CDR3 DNA: TGTGCCAGCAGTACCCCTCCGGGACTCCTCCTGGCGATTGAAAAACTGTTTTTT. Encoded protein: CASSTPPGLLLAIEKLFF. The chain is built from TRBV28 and TRBJ1-4, with TRBD1 as a possible D gene (5 bases). This CDR3 contains 18 residues. The germline gives CDR1 MDHEN, CDR2 SYDVKM. Between the trimmed V and J ends, which lost 5 bases and 7 bases, there was a span of 26 bases.

The V and J genes are TRBV11-3 and TRBJ2-3; 8 nucleotides agree with TRBD2. Germline V gene lookup returns CDR1 SGHNT and CDR2 YENEEA. The CDR3 is 14 amino acids. Unmatched junction bases numbered 0, after V lost 1 base and J lost 3 bases. CDR3 protein: CASSLGGRTDTQYF. CDR3 coding DNA: TGTGCCAGCAGCTTAGGCGGGAGGACAGATACGCAGTATTTT.

The chain employs TRBV11-2 and TRBJ1-2; D may be TRBD1 (6 bases). The CDR3 spans 13 residues. Germline-derived CDR1 and CDR2 are SGHAT and FQNNGV. The ends were cut back, 0 bases at V and 8 bases at J, with 10 bases in the middle. CDR3 nucleotides: TGTGCCAGCAGCTTAGATGGACAGTCGGGCTACACCTTC. Translating it yields CASSLDGQSGYTF.

The V call is TRBV5-6, the J call TRBJ2-3; D is perhaps TRBD2 (6 bases). Germline V gene sequence: CDR1 SGHDT, CDR2 YYEEEE. Trimming shortened V by 0 bases and J by 2 bases, and 10 bases separated the two germline ends. This CDR3 has 15 amino acids. CDR3 DNA sequence: TGTGCCAGCAGCTTGGCGGGAGCTACCACAGATACGCAGTATTTT. Its translation: CASSLAGATTDTQYF.

The V gene is TRBV7-2, the J gene TRBJ1-2; TRBD1 matches at 11 bases. Trimming cost V 5 bases and J 4 bases; bases outside gene matches: 6. Looked up from germline, CDR1 is SGHTA and CDR2 is FQGNSA. The CDR3 totals 15 residues. The CDR3 region has the DNA TGTGCCAGCAGCCCCAGGACAGGGGGCGTCTATGGCTACACCTTC. This sequence encodes CASSPRTGGVYGYTF.

A few counts support this clone. This rearrangement joins TRBV6-5 to TRBJ1-2, with D tentatively TRBD1 (6 bases). There are 13 residues in the CDR3. Germline CDR1 reads MNHEY; CDR2 reads SVGAGI. Trimming took 6 bases from V and 9 from J, leaving 17 bases between them. Here the CDR3 reads CASSPDGTFSYTF. CDR3 in DNA: TGTGCCAGCAGCCCCGACGGGACATTTAGCTACACCTTC.

The chain is built from TRBV28 and TRBJ1-2; D remains unclear. With 3 bases removed from V and 7 bases from J, the gap between germline ends came to 9 bases. In germline, CDR1 is MDHEN, CDR2 SYDVKM. The CDR3 runs 12 residues. The CDR3 loop is CASSLSGVGYTF. CDR3 DNA: TGTGCCAGCAGTTTGTCCGGTGTTGGCTACACCTTC.